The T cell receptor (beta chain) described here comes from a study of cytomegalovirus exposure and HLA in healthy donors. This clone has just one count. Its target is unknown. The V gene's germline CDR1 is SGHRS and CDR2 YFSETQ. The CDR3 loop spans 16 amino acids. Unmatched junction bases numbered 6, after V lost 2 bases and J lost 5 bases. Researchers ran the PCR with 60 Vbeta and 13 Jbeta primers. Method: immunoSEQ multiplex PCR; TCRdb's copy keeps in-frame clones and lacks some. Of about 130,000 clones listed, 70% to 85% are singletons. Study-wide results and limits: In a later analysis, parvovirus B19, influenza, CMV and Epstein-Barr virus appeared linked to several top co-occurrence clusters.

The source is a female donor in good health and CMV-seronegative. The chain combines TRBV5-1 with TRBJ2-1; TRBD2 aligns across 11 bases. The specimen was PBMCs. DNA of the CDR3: TGCGCCAGCAGCTTCTCCCCGACTAGCGGGGACAATGAGCAGTTCTTC. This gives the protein CASSFSPTSGDNEQFF.